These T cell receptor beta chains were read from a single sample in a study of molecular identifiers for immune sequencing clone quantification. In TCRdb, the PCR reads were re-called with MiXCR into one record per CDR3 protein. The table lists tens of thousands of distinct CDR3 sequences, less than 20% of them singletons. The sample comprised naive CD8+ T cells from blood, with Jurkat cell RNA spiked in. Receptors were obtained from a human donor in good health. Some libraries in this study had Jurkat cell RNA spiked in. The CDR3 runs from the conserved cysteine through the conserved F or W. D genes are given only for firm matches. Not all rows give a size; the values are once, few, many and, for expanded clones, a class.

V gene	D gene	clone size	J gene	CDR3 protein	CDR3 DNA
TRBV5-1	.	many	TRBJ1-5	CASSLLGYPGQPQHF	TGCGCCAGCAGCTTGTTGGGTTACCCAGGTCAGCCCCAGCATTTT
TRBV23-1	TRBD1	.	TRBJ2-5	CASSPQGVRETQYF	TGCGCCAGCAGTCCACAGGGGGTCCGGGAGACCCAGTACTTC
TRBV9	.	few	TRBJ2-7	CASSVADSQTYEQYF	TGTGCCAGCAGCGTAGCAGACAGCCAGACCTACGAGCAGTACTTC
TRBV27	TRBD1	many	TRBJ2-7	CASSLGTAKSYEQYF	TGTGCCAGCAGTCTGGGGACAGCTAAATCCTACGAGCAGTACTTC
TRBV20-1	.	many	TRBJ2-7	CSARGTVGPYEQYF	TGCAGTGCTCGGGGCACGGTGGGTCCCTACGAGCAGTACTTC
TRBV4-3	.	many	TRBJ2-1	CASSQGGGGGNEQFF	TGCGCCAGCAGCCAAGGCGGGGGAGGGGGCAATGAGCAGTTCTTC
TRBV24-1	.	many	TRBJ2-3	CATSDFMVTDTQYF	TGTGCCACCAGTGATTTTATGGTCACAGATACGCAGTATTTT
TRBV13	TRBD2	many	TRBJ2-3	CASSGAGAIADTQYF	TGTGCCAGCAGCGGAGCGGGGGCAATCGCAGATACGCAGTATTTT
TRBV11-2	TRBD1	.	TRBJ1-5	CASSIPGQKNQPQHF	TGTGCCAGCAGTATACCGGGACAGAAAAATCAGCCCCAGCATTTT
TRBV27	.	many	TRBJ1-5	CASSSGGNQPQHF	TGTGCCAGCAGTTCAGGGGGCAATCAGCCCCAGCATTTT